These 25 T cell receptor beta chains were all obtained from the same sample, sequenced in a study of blood T cells in healthy people across ages. Combining a sample-barcoded 5' primer with a J-beta primer mix, a second PCR ran for about 6 to 12 cycles. One entry per CDR3 protein results from TCRdb running MiXCR on the 5' RACE reads. Here the sample spans about 1.8 million distinct CDR3 sequences, around half being singletons. The sequencing input was blood. These receptors all stem from a woman in her thirties or forties in good health.

The rearrangement joins TRBV14 to TRBJ1-1; D possibly corresponds to TRBD1 (5 bases). The CDR3 has 16 amino acids. V was clipped by 0 bases and J by 2 bases, with 13 bases between them. Germline-derived CDR1 and CDR2 are SGHDN and FVKESK. The CDR3 nucleotides read TGTGCCAGCAGCCAAGATCTAAGGGGAGGCAACACTGAAGCTTTCTTT. This translates into CASSQDLRGGNTEAFF.

The chain has TRBV29-1 and TRBJ2-1; 10 bases map to TRBD1. V was clipped by 3 bases and J by 7 bases; unmatched bases: 9. Germline loops: CDR1 SQVTM, CDR2 ANQGSEA. The CDR3 length is 15 residues. The CDR3 sequence is CSVEPRTGGLNEQFF. The CDR3 DNA reads as TGCAGCGTTGAGCCCAGGACAGGGGGTCTGAATGAGCAGTTCTTC.

The chain links TRBV15 to TRBJ2-7, with TRBD2 identical over 16 bases. Near its end, the DNA agrees better with TRBJ2-5, so the J call may be wrong. The CDR3 is 17 residues long. CDR1 LNHNV and CDR2 YYDKDF come from the germline V gene (reference sequence). The DNA of the CDR3 is TGTGCCACCAGCAGGGCTGGGACTAGCGGGGGGGCAGAGACCCAGTACTTC. Its translation is CATSRAGTSGGAETQYF.

CDR3 protein: CASTLLGTSGGVNEQFF. DNA for the CDR3: TGTGCCAGCACCCTCCTCGGGACTAGCGGGGGGGTCAATGAGCAGTTCTTC. This chain links TRBV11-2 with TRBJ2-1; 16 nucleotides line up with TRBD2. CDR1 is SGHAT and CDR2 is FQNNGV in the germline V gene. Losses at the gene ends were 7 bases for V and 6 bases for J; bases not matched to a gene: 9. This CDR3 is 17 amino acids long.

In its sample, this clonotype was seen many times. The chain uses TRBV7-2 and TRBJ2-3, with TRBD2 as a possible D gene (6 bases). Germline loops: CDR1 SGHTA, CDR2 FQGNSA. V gave up 6 bases and J gave up 3 bases, with 13 bases separating them. This CDR3 region has 14 residues. CDR3 loop: CASSSGGGTDTQYF. CDR3 nucleotides: TGTGCCAGCAGTTCAGGAGGAGGGACAGATACGCAGTATTTT.

V gene TRBV7-2 combines with J gene TRBJ1-2; TRBD1 might be the D (6 bases). The ends were cut back, 5 bases at V and 2 bases at J, with 15 bases in the middle. This CDR3 comprises 15 residues. The germline gives CDR1 SGHTA, CDR2 FQGNSA. Here the CDR3 DNA reads TGTGCCAGCAGCCCTAGAGGGGGGTGGAACTATGGCTACACCTTC. It encodes CASSPRGGWNYGYTF.

This clonotype has a handful of counts. The chain combines TRBV6-6 with TRBJ2-7, with 11 bases matching TRBD2. CDR3 length: 15 amino acids. With 7 bases clipped from V and 7 bases from J, the junction kept 12 bases outside the gene matches. CDR1 and CDR2 (germline): MNHNY, SVGAGI (reference sequence). The CDR3 DNA reads TGTGCCAGCACCCAGGGACTAGCGGACTACAATGAGCAGTACTTC. It encodes CASTQGLADYNEQYF.

The CDR3 DNA sequence: TGTGCCAGCAGCTTAGTCCTAGCACCGACCGGGGAGCTGTTTTTT. Amino acids: CASSLVLAPTGELFF. The chain couples TRBV7-2 to TRBJ2-2; perhaps TRBD2 as D (5 bases). The CDR3 has 15 residues. Germline-derived CDR1 and CDR2 are SGHTA and FQGNSA. The V and J ends lost 1 base and 5 bases respectively, with 11 bases between them.

This clonotype was recorded only once. This sequence joins TRBV12-3 or TRBV12-4 and TRBJ1-5; D gene uncertain. The CDR3 length is 14 residues. Trimming removed 5 bases at V and 9 bases at J, with 17 bases between. The CDR3: CASSHDRVPGPQHF. The CDR3 DNA reads TGTGCCAGCAGTCATGACCGGGTTCCGGGGCCCCAGCATTTT.

The chain couples TRBV18 to TRBJ2-7, with TRBD1 as a possible D gene (5 bases). There are 13 residues in the CDR3. V lost 4 bases and J 10 bases, leaving 17 bases between the germline ends. Germline CDR1 is KGHSH and CDR2 is LQKENI. The CDR3 region is CASSQATEFVQYF. As DNA, the CDR3 is TGTGCCAGCTCACAAGCGACAGAGTTTGTCCAGTACTTC.

This clonotype was recorded a few times. V is TRBV6-6 and J is TRBJ2-1; TRBD2 aligns across 14 bases. The CDR3 is 18 residues long. The ends lost 5 bases at V and 7 bases at J; junction bases unmatched: 13. Germline CDR1 reads MNHNY; CDR2 reads SVGAGI (reference sequence). CDR3 residues: CASSPRHSGLAGENEQFF. The CDR3 nucleotides read TGTGCCAGCAGTCCTCGACATTCGGGACTAGCGGGGGAGAATGAGCAGTTCTTC.

The rearrangement uses TRBV27 and TRBJ2-7, with 7 bases matching TRBD2. This CDR3 comprises 14 residues. The V and J ends lost 3 bases and 0 bases, in that order; junction bases with no gene match: 2. Germline V lookup: CDR1 MNHEY, CDR2 SMNVEV (reference sequence). CDR3 bases: TGTGCCAGCAGTTTTGGGACTATCTCCTACGAGCAGTACTTC. Amino acid sequence: CASSFGTISYEQYF.

This clonotype has just a few counts. The gene calls are TRBV29-1 and TRBJ2-7, with D perhaps matching TRBD2 (6 bases). Looked up from germline, CDR1 is SQVTM and CDR2 is ANQGSEA. With 7 bases removed from V and 12 bases from J, the gap between germline ends came to 19 bases. This CDR3 is built from 11 residues. As DNA, the CDR3 is TGCAGCGCCGGGACGGGAGACAGCTGGTACTTC. Translated: CSAGTGDSWYF.

The chain uses TRBV9 and TRBJ1-5, with TRBD1 as a possible D gene (5 bases). The CDR3 is 14 amino acids. Trimming left V 3 bases short and J 1 base short, with 8 bases between. Germline-derived CDR1 and CDR2 are SGDLS and YYNGEE. The CDR3 DNA reads as TGTGCCAGCAGCGGATCAGGGAGCAATCAGCCCCAGCATTTT. Translating it yields CASSGSGSNQPQHF.

This clonotype occurred many times. One end of the junction fails to match germline, which may point to a read error. For the CDR3, the DNA is TGCGCCAGCAGCTTGGGGACTAGCGGGGGGGCCGATACGCAGTATTTT. Translating gives CASSLGTSGGADTQYF. This chain links TRBV12-3 or TRBV12-4 with TRBJ2-3; the match to TRBD2 covers 16 bases. This CDR3 contains 16 residues.

This clonotype appeared a single time. The rearrangement joins TRBV6-2 or TRBV6-3 to TRBJ2-1; unclear D gene. CDR3 size: 14 residues. Germline V lookup: CDR1 MNHEY, CDR2 SVGEGT. The V and J ends lost 6 bases and 4 bases respectively, with 13 bases between them. The CDR3 is CASSLRLWYNEQFF. The CDR3 DNA is TGTGCCAGCAGCCTACGCCTCTGGTACAATGAGCAGTTCTTC.

This clonotype was counted a few times. J is TRBJ2-5 and V is TRBV5-1; a possible D gene is TRBD1 (6 bases). CDR3 length: 16 residues. Germline V gives CDR1 SGHRS, CDR2 YFSETQ. V lost 2 bases, J lost 4 bases, and 18 bases lay in between. CDR3 in amino acids: CASSFNREFAGETQYF. The CDR3 DNA reads TGCGCCAGCAGCTTCAACAGGGAATTTGCCGGAGAGACCCAGTACTTC.

This clonotype was found a few times. The chain has TRBV6-6 and TRBJ2-4, with 8 bases lining up with TRBD1. Matching the DNA end better, TRBJ2-7 makes the J call doubtful. This CDR3 region has 14 residues. The germline V gene encodes CDR1 MNHNY and CDR2 SVGAGI (reference sequence). CDR3 coding DNA: TGTGCCAGCAGTTACCTACGGACAGGGTACGAGCAGTACTTC. Translated, it gives CASSYLRTGYEQYF.

This clonotype was seen many times. The V and J genes are TRBV4-1 and TRBJ2-1; either TRBD1 or TRBD2 may fit D (6 bases each). The CDR3 consists of 15 residues. Trimming removed 0 bases at V and 5 bases at J, with 11 bases between. Germline CDR1 and CDR2: MGHRA and YSYEKL. DNA for the CDR3: TGCGCCAGCAGCCAAGATTCGGGGGCTGACAATGAGCAGTTCTTC. This translates into CASSQDSGADNEQFF.

Details on this clonotype: At one end the junction does not follow the germline gene, possibly because of a read error. The J gene is TRBJ2-1, the V gene TRBV7-8; unclear D gene. From germline, CDR1 is SGHVS and CDR2 FQNEAQ. This CDR3 is built from 13 residues. CDR3 coding DNA: TGTGCCAGCAGCTTAACCTCCTACAATGAGCAGTTATTC. Amino acid sequence: CASSLTSYNEQLF.

The rearrangement uses TRBV5-1 and TRBJ2-6, with D maybe TRBD1 (5 bases). This CDR3 region has 14 residues. CDR1 is SGHRS, CDR2 YFSETQ, per germline. The V gene lost 5 bases and the J gene lost 2 bases, with 8 bases spanning the gap. The CDR3 reads CASRQVTGANVLTF. The CDR3 DNA reads as TGCGCCAGCAGACAGGTAACTGGGGCCAACGTCCTGACTTTC.

The CDR3: CASSPGTSRGYTF. The DNA for the CDR3 is TGTGCCAGCAGCCCTGGGACATCACGCGGCTACACCTTC. The chain couples TRBV2 to TRBJ1-2; tentative D call: TRBD1 (6 bases). Trimming cost V 6 bases and J 8 bases, with 16 bases left between them. This CDR3 is 13 amino acids long. Germline-derived CDR1 and CDR2 are SNHLY and FYNNEI.

This clonotype has just a few counts. V is TRBV29-1 and J is TRBJ1-2; the match to TRBD1 covers 9 bases. The V gene end was trimmed by 7 bases and the J gene end by 5 bases; junction bases not matched to a gene: 5. This CDR3 comprises 12 residues. Germline CDR1 SQVTM, CDR2 ANQGSEA. The chain's CDR3 is CSAAGQGYGYTF. The CDR3 DNA follows: TGCAGCGCCGCGGGACAGGGATATGGCTACACCTTC.

V and J are TRBV7-9 and TRBJ1-6; 8 bases match TRBD1. This CDR3 is built from 18 residues. With V trimmed by 3 bases and J by 0 bases, 7 bases remained unmatched. CDR1 is SEHNR and CDR2 is FQNEAQ in the germline V gene (reference sequence). The CDR3 region is CASSFIQGASSYNSPLHF. The CDR3, as DNA: TGTGCCAGCAGCTTTATTCAGGGGGCGAGCTCCTATAATTCACCCCTCCACTTT.

The chain couples TRBV18 to TRBJ2-7; 7 bases map to TRBD1. The trim removed 6 bases at V and 1 base at J, leaving 6 bases unmatched. There are 14 residues in the CDR3. Germline V gives CDR1 KGHSH, CDR2 LQKENI. The CDR3 coding sequence is TGTGCCAGCTCCAACGGGGACAGATCCTACGAGCAGTACTTC. Amino acids: CASSNGDRSYEQYF.